Each of the 31 T cell receptor beta chains below was sequenced from the same sample in a study of CD8 T cells in Susac syndrome. With random hexamers, 0.5 to 1 ug RNA was reverse transcribed. TCRdb used MiXCR to reprocess the immunoSEQ multiplex PCR reads, holding one entry per CDR3 protein. This table holds about 150,000 distinct CDR3 sequences, approximately 94% found once. Material for sequencing was CD8+ T cells from PBMCs. The origin of the receptors is a human donor with multiple sclerosis.

J is TRBJ2-1 and V is TRBV30; unclear D gene. Trimming cost V 5 bases and J 4 bases, with 9 bases left between them. Germline V gives CDR1 GTSNPN, CDR2 SVGIG (reference sequence). CDR3 length: 12 residues. The DNA for the CDR3 is TGTGCCTGGGGTCTGGGGTACAATGAGCAGTTCTTC. Translation gives CAWGLGYNEQFF.

The chain employs TRBV13 and TRBJ2-5; possibly TRBD1 or TRBD2 for D (5 bases each). Germline values: CDR1 PRHDT, CDR2 FYEKMQ (reference sequence). Trimming shortened V by 5 bases and J by 5 bases, and 9 bases separated the two germline ends. This CDR3 is built from 12 residues. CDR3 sequence: CASSGTAETQYF. CDR3 coding DNA: TGTGCCAGCAGCGGGACGGCGGAGACCCAGTACTTC.

J is TRBJ2-4 and V is TRBV20-1; D might be TRBD1 or TRBD2, each matching 6 bases. The CDR3 covers 20 residues. Germline-derived CDR1 and CDR2 are DFQATT and SNEGSKA (reference sequence). Trimming pared 2 bases from V and 9 bases from J, leaving 35 bases between. The CDR3 DNA reads TGCAGTGCTAGACCCTGGGGGGCGGGCATGGAGGGGACGACGAAGGGCATTCAGTACTTC. As protein: CSARPWGAGMEGTTKGIQYF.

This chain uses TRBV9 with TRBJ2-1; possible D gene TRBD2, 5 bases. The V end was cut by 0 bases, the J end by 5 bases, with 15 bases between. The CDR3 totals 16 residues. Germline V lookup: CDR1 SGDLS, CDR2 YYNGEE. The CDR3 sequence is CASSVAIGLRDNEQFF. The CDR3 DNA sequence: TGTGCCAGCAGCGTAGCTATTGGACTGAGAGACAATGAGCAGTTCTTC.

J is TRBJ2-7 and V is TRBV7-2; 9 bases match TRBD1. The CDR3 runs 16 residues. Trimming removed 5 bases from V and 1 base from J; junction bases left unmatched: 9. Germline V CDR1 and CDR2: SGHTA, FQGNSA. The DNA for the CDR3 is TGTGCCAGCAGCAATACCCGGACAGGGGTTTCCTACGAGCAGTACTTC. It codes for CASSNTRTGVSYEQYF.

V gene TRBV29-1 combines with J gene TRBJ2-1; 7 nucleotides agree with TRBD2. The CDR3 is 14 amino acids. V gave up 5 bases and J gave up 1 base; unmatched junction bases: 5. Per germline, CDR1 SQVTM and CDR2 ANQGSEA. The CDR3 DNA reads TGCAGCGTTCCCGGGACTACTTCCTACAATGAGCAGTTCTTC. Translating it yields CSVPGTTSYNEQFF.

The chain carries TRBV19 and TRBJ1-1; a possible D gene is TRBD1 (6 bases). Trimming pared 4 bases from V and 7 bases from J, leaving 16 bases between. Germline V gene sequence: CDR1 LNHDA, CDR2 SQIVND (reference sequence). The CDR3 runs 14 residues. CDR3: CASSTPRQAHEAFF. CDR3 nucleotides: TGTGCCAGTAGTACCCCCCGACAGGCCCATGAAGCTTTCTTT.

The chain couples TRBV18 to TRBJ1-1, with D unclear. V was trimmed by 1 base and J by 3 bases, leaving 12 bases between them. In germline, CDR1 is KGHSH, CDR2 LQKENI. This CDR3 is 15 amino acids long. CDR3 loop: CASSPLQSADTEAFF. As DNA, the CDR3 is TGTGCCAGCTCACCACTGCAGTCTGCGGACACTGAAGCTTTCTTT.

The chain employs TRBV5-1 and TRBJ2-3; D is perhaps TRBD1 or TRBD2 (5 bases each). Deletions cut 4 bases from V and 0 bases from J, with 12 bases between. The germline V gene encodes CDR1 SGHRS and CDR2 YFSETQ. The CDR3 sequence is 15 residues long. This CDR3 is CASSREGTSTDTQYF. The CDR3 DNA sequence: TGCGCCAGCAGCAGAGAGGGGACGAGCACAGATACGCAGTATTTT. Variable domain in full (rest from reference TRBV5-1 and TRBJ2-3): KAGVTQTPRYLIKTRGQQVTLSCSPISGHRSVSWYQQTPGQGLQFLFEYFSETQRNKGNFPGRFSGRQFSNSRSEMNVSTLELGDSALYLCASSREGTSTDTQYFGPGTRLTVL.

The V and J genes are TRBV20-1 and TRBJ1-5; 9 nucleotides line up with TRBD1. Germline-derived CDR1 and CDR2 are DFQATT and SNEGSKA (reference sequence). This CDR3 spans 15 amino acids. V lost 6 bases to trimming and J lost 3 bases; unmatched junction nucleotides: 9. The CDR3 sequence: CSAPNHRGLNQPQHF. The CDR3 nucleotides read TGCAGTGCCCCTAACCACAGGGGGCTCAATCAGCCCCAGCATTTT.

The gene calls are TRBV3-1 and TRBJ2-7; TRBD1 agrees at 8 bases. The CDR3 loop spans 14 amino acids. CDR1 LGHDT and CDR2 YNNKEL come from the germline V gene (reference sequence). V gave up 4 bases and J gave up 7 bases; unmatched junction bases: 9. The CDR3: CASSPDRAPGEQYF. The CDR3, as DNA: TGTGCCAGCAGCCCGGACAGGGCCCCGGGAGAGCAGTACTTC.

The chain has TRBV30 and TRBJ2-7; TRBD2 matches 7 bases. This CDR3 is built from 14 residues. Trimming took 0 bases from V and 2 from J; bases not matched to a gene: 4. From germline, CDR1 is GTSNPN and CDR2 SVGIG (reference sequence). DNA for the CDR3: TGTGCCTGGAGTGTAGGGGCGGGAGCCTACGAGCAGTACTTC. Protein: CAWSVGAGAYEQYF.

This clonotype has a single count. The rearrangement uses TRBV20-1 and TRBJ2-7; perhaps TRBD1 as D (5 bases). The germline V gene has CDR1 DFQATT and CDR2 SNEGSKA (reference sequence). The CDR3 extends over 15 amino acids. V lost 0 bases to trimming and J lost 0 bases, with 12 bases between them. The CDR3 loop is CSARDRGASSYEQYF. The CDR3 DNA sequence: TGCAGTGCTAGAGATCGTGGGGCTAGCTCCTACGAGCAGTACTTC.

The V gene is TRBV4-1, the J gene TRBJ2-1, with no clear D. From germline, CDR1 is MGHRA and CDR2 YSYEKL. V gave up 1 base and J gave up 8 bases, with 12 bases separating them. There are 14 residues in the CDR3. CDR3 nucleotides: TGCGCCAGCAGCCAAGTAGGTCGGGTCTATGAGCAGTTCTTC. Protein product: CASSQVGRVYEQFF.

V usage is TRBV9 and J usage is TRBJ2-7; 11 bases agree with TRBD2. The CDR3 totals 13 residues. CDR1 and CDR2 from the germline V gene are SGDLS and YYNGEE. Unmatched junction bases numbered 0, after V lost 0 bases and J lost 7 bases. This CDR3 is CASSVGTSGEQYF. The CDR3 DNA follows: TGTGCCAGCAGCGTAGGGACTAGCGGGGAGCAGTACTTC. Using reference TRBV9 and TRBJ2-7 for the parts outside the CDR3, the full variable domain is DSGVTQTPKHLITATGQRVTLRCSPRSGDLSVYWYQQSLDQGLQFLIQYYNGEERAKGNILERFSAQQFPDLHSELNLSSLELGDSALYFCASSVGTSGEQYFGPGTRLTVT.

Only one count was recorded for this clonotype. V is TRBV23-1 and J is TRBJ1-4; no clear D gene. TRBV23-1 is filed as an ORF, its function uncertain. V was cut by 2 bases and J by 3 bases, with 10 bases left in between. The CDR3 has 15 amino acids. The CDR3 bases are TGCGCCAGCAGTCAACCGGGAGAGGCTAATGAAAAACTGTTTTTT. Translation gives CASSQPGEANEKLFF.

This chain joins TRBV7-9 and TRBJ2-3; D not resolved. CDR1 is SEHNR and CDR2 is FQNEAQ in the germline V gene (reference sequence). V lost 2 bases, J lost 5 bases, and 5 bases lay in between. This CDR3 comprises 12 residues. CDR3 amino acids: CASSLSGDTQYF. As DNA, the CDR3 is TGTGCCAGCAGCTTATCTGGAGATACGCAGTATTTT.

The count of this clonotype is one. The J gene is TRBJ2-5, the V gene TRBV9, with 7 bases identical to TRBD1. There are 15 residues in the CDR3. J lost 5 bases, V lost 3 bases, and 10 bases had no gene match. Germline CDR1 and CDR2: SGDLS and YYNGEE. Here the CDR3 DNA reads TGTGCCAGCAGCGGGGGACAGCCAAGGTGGGAGACCCAGTACTTC. This codes for CASSGGQPRWETQYF.

This rearrangement joins TRBV30 to TRBJ1-2; D unresolved. The germline V gene encodes CDR1 GTSNPN and CDR2 SVGIG (reference sequence). This CDR3 contains 15 residues. V was pared by 1 base and J by 6 bases, with 18 bases between. As DNA, the CDR3 is TGTGCCTGGAGTGACCTTGAGGTCCCCCTCCATGGCTACACCTTC. This gives the protein CAWSDLEVPLHGYTF.

The CDR3 reads CSARGVGTEKLFF. The CDR3 region has the DNA TGCAGTGCTAGAGGGGTAGGGACGGAAAAACTGTTTTTT. This chain joins TRBV20-1 and TRBJ1-4, with a tentative D call TRBD1 (5 bases). Germline V gene sequence: CDR1 DFQATT, CDR2 SNEGSKA (reference sequence). V shed 1 base and J shed 8 bases, with 11 bases lying between them. This CDR3 contains 13 residues.

The chain recombines TRBV9 with TRBJ1-2; no definite D call. V lost 3 bases, J lost 3 bases, and 18 bases lay in between. CDR3 length: 16 amino acids. In germline, CDR1 is SGDLS, CDR2 YYNGEE. This chain's CDR3 is CASSAPREGSYYGYTF. CDR3 coding DNA: TGTGCCAGCAGCGCACCGCGCGAGGGCTCCTACTATGGCTACACCTTC.

The chain uses TRBV18 and TRBJ1-1, with D hard to call. Germline V gene data show CDR1 as KGHSH and CDR2 as LQKENI. This CDR3 is built from 14 residues. V was clipped by 0 bases and J by 1 base, with 6 bases between them. CDR3: CASSPPQSNTEAFF. The CDR3 region has the DNA TGTGCCAGCTCACCACCGCAATCGAACACTGAAGCTTTCTTT.

V is TRBV2 and J is TRBJ2-3; tentative D call: TRBD2 (5 bases). The CDR3 has 13 amino acids. The V gene lost 3 bases and the J gene lost 10 bases, with 14 bases spanning the gap. Germline V gene data show CDR1 as SNHLY and CDR2 as FYNNEI. CDR3 DNA: TGTGCCAGCAGTGATGGTCGAGGGTACCCGCAGTATTTT. As protein: CASSDGRGYPQYF.

The V call is TRBV20-1, the J call TRBJ1-5; D not certain. The germline V gene has CDR1 DFQATT and CDR2 SNEGSKA (reference sequence). V was cut by 7 bases and J by 5 bases, with 15 bases left in between. The CDR3 runs to 13 residues. Written as DNA, the CDR3 is TGCAGTGTCCAACCCATCAAGGATCAGCCCCAGCATTTT. Encoded protein: CSVQPIKDQPQHF.

The chain uses TRBV9 and TRBJ2-3, with 12 nucleotides matching TRBD2. Germline V gene sequence: CDR1 SGDLS, CDR2 YYNGEE. The CDR3 is 15 residues long. The V gene end was trimmed by 5 bases and the J gene end by 7 bases; junction bases not matched to a gene: 8. The CDR3 region is CASRPTSGGMNTQYF. The DNA of the CDR3 is TGTGCCAGCAGACCCACTAGCGGGGGGATGAATACGCAGTATTTT. The variable domain in full, completed from reference TRBV9 and TRBJ2-3, reads DSGVTQTPKHLITATGQRVTLRCSPRSGDLSVYWYQQSLDQGLQFLIQYYNGEERAKGNILERFSAQQFPDLHSELNLSSLELGDSALYFCASRPTSGGMNTQYFGPGTRLTVL.

V is TRBV27 and J is TRBJ2-7; D unclear. This CDR3 is 11 amino acids long. V lost 10 bases to trimming and J lost 10 bases, with 17 bases between them. CDR1 is MNHEY, CDR2 SMNVEV, per germline (reference sequence). CDR3 bases: TGTGCCACCACATTAGGGCGACACCAGTACTTC. Translating gives CATTLGRHQYF.

This chain connects TRBV7-8 to TRBJ2-3, with 9 bases that match TRBD2. Per the germline V gene, CDR1 is SGHVS and CDR2 is FQNEAQ. The CDR3 extends over 16 amino acids. J was trimmed by 2 bases and V by 2 bases; bases with no gene match: 5. Written as DNA, the CDR3 is TGTGCCAGCAGCTTATCCCTAGCGGGGCCCACAGATACGCAGTATTTT. Its translation is CASSLSLAGPTDTQYF.

The chain is built from TRBV30 and TRBJ2-1, with 12 bases lining up with TRBD2. The CDR3 runs 14 residues. CDR1 and CDR2 from the germline V gene are GTSNPN and SVGIG (reference sequence). V dropped 5 bases and J dropped 5; count of bases not matched to a gene: 4. The DNA for the CDR3 is TGTGCCTGGGAAGGACTAGCGGGGAACAATGAGCAGTTCTTC. Its protein is CAWEGLAGNNEQFF.

This clonotype was detected only a few times. The chain has TRBV27 and TRBJ2-7, with D perhaps matching TRBD1 (6 bases). The V gene lost 0 bases and the J gene lost 0 bases, with 6 bases spanning the gap. Germline loops: CDR1 MNHEY, CDR2 SMNVEV (reference sequence). The CDR3 covers 14 residues. Here the CDR3 reads CASSLSRGSYEQYF. CDR3 sequence (DNA): TGTGCCAGCAGTTTATCCAGGGGCTCCTACGAGCAGTACTTC.

This chain uses TRBV30 with TRBJ1-1, with a tentative D call TRBD1 (5 bases). The germline V gene encodes CDR1 GTSNPN and CDR2 SVGIG (reference sequence). V gave up 2 bases and J gave up 8 bases, with 15 bases separating them. There are 13 residues in the CDR3. In DNA form, the CDR3 reads TGTGCCTGGAGTTTAGGGCAGGGATACGAAGCTTTCTTT. This translates into CAWSLGQGYEAFF.

The chain recombines TRBV19 with TRBJ1-2; a possible D gene is TRBD1 (6 bases). V dropped 5 bases and J dropped 3 bases, with 19 bases sitting between them. Germline assignment: CDR1 LNHDA and CDR2 SQIVND (reference sequence). The CDR3 runs to 16 residues. The CDR3 nucleotides are TGTGCCAGTAGTCCGAGCTCTGAGGGGGAAGACTATGGCTACACCTTC. This encodes CASSPSSEGEDYGYTF.